What follows are 8 T cell receptor beta chains derived from one specimen sequenced in a study of T cells after posttransplantation cyclophosphamide. Sampled 1 year posttransplant, controls received myeloablative marrow transplants, methotrexate and a calcineurin inhibitor. Profiling relied on immunoSEQ multiplex PCR, and the TCRdb table lists in-frame clones only, not all of them. This sample carries 15,000 to 20,000 clones, approximately 78% of them seen once, and the ten largest clones take 2.8%. The source was PBMCs, collected 410 to 450 days after allogeneic stem cell transplant with calcineurin inhibitor and methotrexate. These receptors were collected from a male patient aged 25-45 years who received an allogeneic stem cell transplant from an unrelated donor, was CMV-positive, and had acute and chronic GVHD. These T cells may partly come from the graft donor.

The CDR3 nucleotides read TGTGCCAGTAGTCCATCGACAGGGTGGAGCAATCAGCCCCAGCATTTT. Its translation: CASSPSTGWSNQPQHF. The V gene is TRBV19, the J gene TRBJ1-5; 7 bases agree with TRBD1. V lost 5 bases to trimming and J lost 1 base; unmatched junction nucleotides: 8. The CDR3 extends over 16 amino acids. The germline gives CDR1 LNHDA, CDR2 SQIVND (reference sequence).

The chain employs TRBV10-1 and TRBJ2-1; D gene ambiguous. In germline, CDR1 is WNHNN, CDR2 SYGVQD (reference sequence). The V end was cut by 2 bases, the J end by 8 bases, with 10 bases between. The CDR3 totals 13 residues. This CDR3 is CASSEGSGHEQFF. Here the CDR3 DNA reads TGCGCCAGCAGTGAGGGCTCTGGGCATGAGCAGTTCTTC.

This clone has a single count. The chain links TRBV4-3 to TRBJ1-2, with 12 positions matching TRBD1. Germline V CDR1 and CDR2: LGHNA, YSLEER. The CDR3 totals 17 residues. Germline trimming cut 0 bases from V and 8 bases from J; bases unmatched to any gene: 10. The CDR3 nucleotides are TGCGCCAGCAGCCAAGATCCTGGGACAGGGGGCAGGGAGGGCTACACCTTC. It yields the protein CASSQDPGTGGREGYTF.

The genes are TRBV15 and TRBJ2-7, with 11 bases lining up with TRBD2. In germline, CDR1 is LNHNV, CDR2 YYDKDF (reference sequence). The length of the CDR3 is 15 residues. J gave up 2 bases and V 8 bases, and 8 bases lay outside the gene matches. DNA for the CDR3: TGTGCCACCGAGGGGACTAGCGGACCACCCTACGAGCAGTACTTC. It codes for CATEGTSGPPYEQYF.

This rearrangement joins TRBV4-1 to TRBJ2-3; the D gene is possibly TRBD2 (5 bases). This CDR3 is 14 amino acids long. Germline-derived CDR1 and CDR2 are MGHRA and YSYEKL. V was trimmed by 6 bases and J by 0 bases, leaving 10 bases between them. This chain's CDR3 is CASRDWRSTDTQYF. In nucleotides, the CDR3 is TGCGCCAGCAGGGATTGGAGGAGCACAGATACGCAGTATTTT.

The V and J genes are TRBV9 and TRBJ2-7, with TRBD2 identical over 10 bases. This CDR3 is built from 14 residues. The germline CDR1 and CDR2 sequences are SGDLS and YYNGEE. J was trimmed by 6 bases and V by 1 base; bases with no gene match: 4. The CDR3 sequence: CASSVLAGGREQYF. CDR3 DNA: TGTGCCAGCAGCGTATTAGCGGGAGGACGCGAGCAGTACTTC. Filled out from reference TRBV9 and TRBJ2-7, the complete variable domain reads DSGVTQTPKHLITATGQRVTLRCSPRSGDLSVYWYQQSLDQGLQFLIQYYNGEERAKGNILERFSAQQFPDLHSELNLSSLELGDSALYFCASSVLAGGREQYFGPGTRLTVT.

As to this clone: One end of the junction is discordant with germline, which a read error may explain. The CDR3 spells CASRQAIQSSYEQYF. CDR3 nucleotide sequence: TGCGCCAGCAGGCAAGCGATACAGAGCTCCTACGAGCAGTACTTC. The chain carries TRBV4-3 and TRBJ2-7; the D is unclear. Germline CDR1 reads LGHNA; CDR2 reads YSLEER. The CDR3 runs 15 residues.

The CDR3 DNA reads TGTGCCAGCAGCCAAACTAGCGGGAGGGCCGGTAGAGAGACCCAGTACTTC. Translation gives CASSQTSGRAGRETQYF. The V gene is TRBV7-9, the J gene TRBJ2-5; TRBD2 matches at 13 bases. V trimming: 5 bases; J trimming: 4 bases; junction bases outside the gene matches: 10. This CDR3 has 17 amino acids. Germline loops: CDR1 SEHNR, CDR2 FQNEAQ (reference sequence).